These 25 T cell receptor beta chains came from one sample sequenced in a study of beta chain features in type 1 diabetes. The sequenced template was cDNA made from the entire isolated RNA. Clones were read by immunoSEQ multiplex PCR, and TCRdb kept only the in-frame ones, dropping some. The top ten clones hold roughly 0.046% of a sample with around 500,000 clones, approximately 10% of them seen once. The sequenced material came from naive CD4+ T cells from blood. These receptors came from a woman aged 18-29 years in good health.

This clone was seen a handful of times. The rearrangement uses TRBV6-5 and TRBJ2-7, with a tentative D call TRBD1 (6 bases). V was trimmed by 6 bases and J by 1 base, leaving 13 bases between them. CDR3 size: 14 residues. Germline CDR1 reads MNHEY; CDR2 reads SVGAGI. The CDR3: CASSPDSLSYEQYV. CDR3 coding DNA: TGTGCCAGCAGCCCGGACAGCTTGTCCTACGAGCAGTACGTC.

The chain carries TRBV18 and TRBJ2-7; 9 bases map to TRBD1. The CDR3 extends over 14 amino acids. The germline CDR1 and CDR2 sequences are KGHSH and LQKENI. Trimming removed 4 bases from V and 3 bases from J; junction bases left unmatched: 4. In DNA, the CDR3 is TGTGCCAGCTCACTCAGGACAGGGGTCTACGAGCAGTACTTC. It yields the protein CASSLRTGVYEQYF.

This clone was counted a few times. This chain connects TRBV7-3 to TRBJ2-7, with D uncertain. V gave up 8 bases and J gave up 1 base, with 9 bases separating them. CDR3 length equals 12 residues. Germline loops: CDR1 SGHTA, CDR2 FQGTGA. This CDR3 reads CASAPGSYEQYV. DNA for the CDR3: TGTGCCAGCGCCCCCGGGTCCTACGAGCAGTACGTC.

This clone came up a few times. This chain joins TRBV6-5 and TRBJ1-1; D call uncertain. Germline assignment: CDR1 MNHEY and CDR2 SVGAGI. Trimming left V 7 bases short and J 4 bases short, with 10 bases between. The CDR3 loop spans 12 amino acids. The CDR3: CASTSRSTEAFF. Here the CDR3 DNA reads TGTGCCAGCACGAGTAGAAGCACTGAAGCTTTCTTT.

This clone was counted only a few times. The chain joins TRBV5-6 to TRBJ2-3; no definite D call. The CDR3 has 15 amino acids. The ends were cut back, 1 base at V and 3 bases at J, with 12 bases in the middle. Germline V gives CDR1 SGHDT, CDR2 YYEEEE. The CDR3 reads CASSLRLGWTDTQYF. DNA for the CDR3: TGTGCCAGCAGCTTGAGGCTAGGGTGGACAGATACGCAGTATTTT.

The rearrangement joins TRBV30 to TRBJ1-4; D remains ambiguous. V was clipped by 3 bases and J by 7 bases, with 6 bases between them. Germline CDR1 and CDR2: GTSNPN and SVGIG (reference sequence). The CDR3 covers 11 residues. The CDR3 DNA is TGTGCCTGGAGGGATCCTGAAAAACTGTTTTTT. Its translation is CAWRDPEKLFF.

The CDR3 loop is CASGKRGFTDTQYF. DNA of the CDR3: TGTGCTAGTGGCAAAAGGGGATTCACAGATACGCAGTATTTT. The chain employs TRBV12-5 and TRBJ2-3; possible D gene TRBD1, 5 bases. The CDR3 loop spans 14 amino acids. The germline V gene encodes CDR1 LGHNT and CDR2 FRNRAP. Trimming took off 6 bases at V and 2 bases at J, with 12 bases between the two ends.

This clone came up many times. The J gene is TRBJ1-4, the V gene TRBV6-6; D may be TRBD1 (6 bases). The CDR3 is made up of 13 amino acids. Trimming cost V 6 bases and J 6 bases, with 11 bases left between them. From germline, CDR1 is MNHNY and CDR2 SVGAGI (reference sequence). The CDR3 sequence is CASSLPGDEKLFF. In nucleotides, the CDR3 is TGTGCCAGCAGCCTTCCAGGGGATGAAAAACTGTTTTTT.

In this sample, this clone turned up a few times. This rearrangement joins TRBV6-1 to TRBJ2-1; TRBD2 matches 9 bases. The CDR3 totals 15 residues. V shed 1 base and J 5 bases; nucleotides not matched to a gene: 3. Germline V gene lookup returns CDR1 MNHNS and CDR2 SASEGT. The CDR3 region is CASSEVAGAHNEQFF. The DNA for the CDR3 is TGTGCCAGCAGTGAAGTAGCGGGGGCCCACAATGAGCAGTTCTTC.

This clone was counted a few times. V and J are TRBV18 and TRBJ2-2, with D perhaps matching TRBD2 (5 bases). V was pared by 6 bases and J by 0 bases, with 14 bases between. Germline V gene sequence: CDR1 KGHSH, CDR2 LQKENI. The CDR3 covers 16 residues. CDR3 region: CASSLGWRTNTGELFF. The CDR3 DNA is TGTGCCAGCTCGCTGGGCTGGAGGACGAACACCGGGGAGCTGTTTTTT.

The genes are TRBV5-1 and TRBJ2-3; D gene uncertain. The germline V and J ends were trimmed by 0 bases and 4 bases, with 9 bases remaining between them. The CDR3 sequence is 14 residues long. CDR1 and CDR2 from the germline V gene are SGHRS and YFSETQ. DNA of the CDR3: TGCGCCAGCAGCTTGGGGTCCGGGCCAGATACGCAGTATTTT. Encoded protein: CASSLGSGPDTQYF.

This clone was seen only a few times. The chain combines TRBV19 with TRBJ2-3; the D call may be TRBD1 or TRBD2 (5 bases each). The CDR3 is 14 residues long. Germline V gives CDR1 LNHDA, CDR2 SQIVND (reference sequence). Between the trimmed V and J ends, which lost 5 bases and 5 bases, there was a span of 14 bases. The CDR3 region is CASSHVGAEDTQYF. The CDR3 DNA reads as TGTGCCAGTAGTCACGTCGGGGCGGAAGATACGCAGTATTTT.

This clone was detected only a few times. V gene TRBV7-9 combines with J gene TRBJ2-3, with 7 bases identical to TRBD2. V lost 3 bases and J lost 5; bases outside the gene matches: 11. This CDR3 region has 16 residues. Germline V gene lookup returns CDR1 SEHNR and CDR2 FQNEAQ (reference sequence). CDR3: CASSFDGAAGRDTQYF. The CDR3 region has the DNA TGTGCCAGCAGCTTCGATGGGGCAGCGGGACGAGATACGCAGTATTTT.

The chain has TRBV30 and TRBJ2-4; TRBD2 agrees at 8 bases. In germline, CDR1 is GTSNPN, CDR2 SVGIG (reference sequence). The trim removed 3 bases at V and 13 bases at J, leaving 14 bases unmatched. The CDR3 runs to 14 residues. CDR3 region: CAWRTGRALGLQYF. Here the CDR3 DNA reads TGTGCCTGGAGAACCGGGAGGGCCCTCGGGCTCCAGTACTTC.

The V gene is TRBV2, the J gene TRBJ2-2; D is ambiguous. Germline values: CDR1 SNHLY, CDR2 FYNNEI. The CDR3 length is 12 residues. The V gene lost 4 bases and the J gene lost 6 bases, with 6 bases spanning the gap. CDR3 sequence reads: CASSAFAGELFF. In nucleotides, the CDR3 is TGTGCCAGCAGTGCTTTCGCCGGGGAGCTGTTTTTT.

This clone has just a few counts. J is TRBJ2-1 and V is TRBV19; tentatively, D is TRBD2 (5 bases). The length of the CDR3 is 13 residues. Deletions cut 7 bases from V and 4 bases from J, with 11 bases between. Germline CDR1 and CDR2: LNHDA and SQIVND (reference sequence). Here the CDR3 reads CASMGSSYNEQFF. Written as DNA, the CDR3 is TGTGCCAGTATGGGGAGTTCTTACAATGAGCAGTTCTTC. Full variable domain (outside the CDR3, taken from reference TRBV19 and TRBJ2-1): DGGITQSPKYLFRKEGQNVTLSCEQNLNHDAMYWYRQDPGQGLRLIYYSQIVNDFQKGDIAEGYSVSREKKESFPLTVTSAQKNPTAFYLCASMGSSYNEQFFGPGTRLTVL.

This clone was found a few times. The V call is TRBV14, the J call TRBJ1-2; 9 positions match TRBD1. Trimming at V came to 4 bases and at J to 6 bases, leaving 3 bases not matched to a gene. Looked up from germline, CDR1 is SGHDN and CDR2 is FVKESK. This CDR3 contains 13 residues. This CDR3 reads CASSPRTGDGYTF. CDR3 DNA sequence: TGTGCCAGCAGCCCGAGGACAGGGGATGGCTACACCTTC.

The table lists this clone with a few counts. This chain joins TRBV29-1 and TRBJ2-3, with no clear D. The CDR3 loop spans 14 amino acids. Germline assignment: CDR1 SQVTM and CDR2 ANQGSEA. Trimming cost V 3 bases and J 0 bases, with 10 bases left between them. The CDR3 loop reads CSVDRNPSTDTQYF. DNA for the CDR3: TGCAGCGTTGATAGGAACCCTAGCACAGATACGCAGTATTTT.

This chain uses TRBV2 with TRBJ1-1, with TRBD1 matching 9 bases. CDR1 is SNHLY and CDR2 is FYNNEI in the germline V gene. The V gene end was trimmed by 8 bases and the J gene end by 4 bases; junction bases not matched to a gene: 5. This CDR3 is 13 amino acids long. The CDR3 DNA follows: TGTGCCAGCTCCCGGGACAGGGTCACTGAAGCTTTCTTT. The encoded protein is CASSRDRVTEAFF.

This chain uses TRBV4-1 with TRBJ1-5; D gene unclear. CDR3 length: 13 residues. V lost 4 bases to trimming and J lost 7 bases, with 11 bases between them. Germline V gene sequence: CDR1 MGHRA, CDR2 YSYEKL. The DNA for the CDR3 is TGCGCCAGCAGCCGGAACGACGGGCAGCCCCAGCATTTT. It encodes CASSRNDGQPQHF.

The CDR3 reads CSVKSHRVNEQFF. The CDR3 DNA sequence: TGCAGCGTTAAATCGCACAGGGTCAATGAGCAGTTCTTC. The V gene is TRBV29-1, the J gene TRBJ2-1, with D maybe TRBD1 (6 bases). The CDR3 is 13 amino acids. Germline lookup yields CDR1 SQVTM and CDR2 ANQGSEA. Between the trimmed V and J ends, which lost 5 bases and 6 bases, there was a span of 14 bases.

This chain uses TRBV4-1 with TRBJ1-4; D is unclear. Trimming pared 4 bases from V and 0 bases from J, leaving 6 bases between. This CDR3 region has 14 residues. The germline CDR1 and CDR2 sequences are MGHRA and YSYEKL. CDR3 DNA: TGCGCCAGCAGCCCATTTGCAACTAATGAAAAACTGTTTTTT. Its translation is CASSPFATNEKLFF.

This clone was detected only a few times. V gene TRBV15 combines with J gene TRBJ2-3; 10 bases fit TRBD2. V lost 4 bases, J lost 9 bases, and 1 base stayed unmatched. This CDR3 has 12 amino acids. CDR1 is LNHNV and CDR2 is YYDKDF in the germline V gene (reference sequence). The CDR3 loop reads CATSKTSGTQYF. For the CDR3, the DNA is TGTGCCACCAGCAAGACTAGCGGGACGCAGTATTTT.

This clone was seen only a few times. The CDR3 nucleotides are TGCAGCGTTACCAAGCGGGAGAGCTCCTACGAGCAGTACTTC. This gives the protein CSVTKRESSYEQYF. The chain carries TRBV29-1 and TRBJ2-7; TRBD2 agrees at 8 bases. CDR1 is SQVTM and CDR2 is ANQGSEA in the germline V gene. Trimming at V came to 5 bases and at J to 0 bases, leaving 6 bases not matched to a gene. This CDR3 spans 14 amino acids.

This chain links TRBV25-1 with TRBJ2-5, with D possibly TRBD1 on 5 matching bases. The CDR3 runs to 14 residues. Germline V gene lookup returns CDR1 MGHDK and CDR2 SYGVNS. Deletions cut 8 bases from V and 2 bases from J, with 15 bases between. CDR3: CASGYTGGQETQYF. The CDR3 region has the DNA TGTGCCAGCGGTTATACAGGCGGTCAAGAGACCCAGTACTTC.